The text below deals with one T cell receptor beta chain. The assay was immunoSEQ multiplex PCR, and TCRdb's table has in-frame clones only and misses some. The sample shows about 8,000 clones, roughly 90% of them seen only once. The data derive from a study of STAT5B mutations in CD4+ large granular lymphocyte leukemia. This receptor was identified in a woman in her 70s with CD4+ T-cell large granular lymphocyte leukemia. Sequencing was carried out using PBMCs.

CDR3 residues: CASSAGWARGADTQYF. The CDR3 DNA reads TGTGCCAGCAGCGCGGGGTGGGCGCGAGGCGCAGATACGCAGTATTTT. The genes are TRBV2 and TRBJ2-3; TRBD2 is a possible D gene (6 bases). This CDR3 has 16 amino acids. In germline, CDR1 is SNHLY, CDR2 FYNNEI. V lost 6 bases to trimming and J lost 4 bases, with 20 bases between them.